This TCR beta chain appears in the sequencing data of a study of CD8+ T cells in alopecia areata. Findings of the study overall: Scalp clonality, along with expanded CD8+ clones among the top 100, was significantly decreased by tofacitinib. Tissue-resident alphabeta T cells belonging to normal skin likewise get sequenced within scalp specimens. Whereas mice showed it more clearly, TCR sharing across patients was murkier, possibly because of HLA.

Treatment of the sample: oral pan-JAK inhibitor, 5-10 mg twice daily. Alopecia areata patients provided lesional scalp punch biopsies and peripheral blood, both collected for the study. V lost 3 bases, J lost 4 bases, and 8 bases lay in between. Germline V gene sequence: CDR1 SGDLS, CDR2 YYNGEE. The CDR3 length is 13 residues. Of note for this clone: What it binds is unknown.

Isolated RNA was reverse transcribed into cDNA used as the sequencing template. Repertoires were generated with immunoSEQ multiplex PCR, while TCRdb's copy carries only in-frame clones and drops some. The sample contains 150,000 to 200,000 clones, about three fifths of which appear only once. This sequence joins TRBV9 and TRBJ1-5; the D is unclear. Sequencing was performed on CD4+ T cells sorted from blood, taken at week 24, from a patient treated with tofacitinib. The TCR comes from a human donor with alopecia areata. The CDR3 region is CASSAKDNQPQHF. For the CDR3, the DNA is TGTGCCAGCAGCGCCAAGGATAATCAGCCCCAGCATTTT.